The 28 T cell receptor beta chains in this list originate from one sample, sequenced in a study of technical replicates of blood from a handful of donors. TCRdb's table, derived via immunoSEQ multiplex PCR, lists solely in-frame clones and lacks some. The data show 75,000 to 95,000 clones, with about nine tenths seen just once and over 0.2% held by the top ten. Source material: T cells isolated from PBMCs. These receptors all stem from a human donor in good health.

V and J are TRBV4-2 and TRBJ1-1, with a tentative D call TRBD1 (5 bases). V lost 0 bases and J 1 base, leaving 9 bases between the germline ends. CDR3 length: 15 residues. Germline assignment: CDR1 LGHNA and CDR2 YNFKEQ. CDR3 loop: CASSQDDSTNTEAFF. CDR3 nucleotides: TGTGCCAGCAGCCAAGACGACAGCACGAACACTGAAGCTTTCTTT.

The J gene is TRBJ2-5, the V gene TRBV5-1, with 7 positions matching TRBD1. V dropped 4 bases and J dropped 2; count of bases not matched to a gene: 14. Germline V gene lookup returns CDR1 SGHRS and CDR2 YFSETQ. The CDR3 extends over 17 amino acids. CDR3 in DNA: TGCGCCAGCAGCCCACCGGGACAGACAACAAAACAAGAGACCCAGTACTTC. This sequence encodes CASSPPGQTTKQETQYF.

The rearrangement uses TRBV11-1 and TRBJ2-5; no reliable D call. Trimming removed 5 bases from V and 1 base from J, with 11 bases in between. Germline values: CDR1 SGHAT, CDR2 FQDESV (reference sequence). The CDR3 is 14 amino acids. The DNA of the CDR3 is TGTGCCAGCAGCCCCCGATTAGTCCAAGAGACCCAGTACTTC. It codes for CASSPRLVQETQYF.

The chain combines TRBV30 with TRBJ2-5, with TRBD2 matching 12 bases. J was trimmed by 1 base and V by 6 bases; bases with no gene match: 6. The germline V gene has CDR1 GTSNPN and CDR2 SVGIG (reference sequence). The CDR3 has 15 residues. CDR3 nucleotides: TGTGCCTGCCCGGGACTAGCGGGCTCCCAAGAGACCCAGTACTTC. It translates to CACPGLAGSQETQYF.

CDR3 in amino acids: CAISESEVIQETQYF. DNA for the CDR3: TGTGCCATCAGTGAGTCAGAGGTCATACAAGAGACCCAGTACTTC. The V and J genes are TRBV10-3 and TRBJ2-5; D is uncertain. The CDR3 runs 15 residues. Trimming shortened V by 0 bases and J by 2 bases, and 10 bases separated the two germline ends. Germline V gene data show CDR1 as ENHRY and CDR2 as SYGVKD.

The chain recombines TRBV7-9 with TRBJ1-2; TRBD1 aligns across 9 bases. The CDR3 spans 16 residues. Germline V lookup: CDR1 SEHNR, CDR2 FQNEAQ (reference sequence). With 4 bases clipped from V and 7 bases from J, the junction kept 13 bases outside the gene matches. As DNA, the CDR3 is TGTGCCAGCAGCTCTAGACCGGGACAGGGATTGTCTGGCTACACCTTC. This encodes CASSSRPGQGLSGYTF.

This clone was seen a handful of times. This chain connects TRBV2 to TRBJ1-1; 8 nucleotides align to TRBD1. Unmatched junction bases numbered 3, after V lost 1 base and J lost 2 bases. The CDR3 is made up of 15 amino acids. Per germline, CDR1 SNHLY and CDR2 FYNNEI. The CDR3 DNA sequence: TGTGCCAGCAGTGAAGGTGACAGGGGAAACACTGAAGCTTTCTTT. It translates to CASSEGDRGNTEAFF.

The count of this clone is one. CDR3 DNA: TGTGCCTGGAGTACAGGACAGGGGGAACAGCCCCAGCATTTT. Translated: CAWSTGQGEQPQHF. The chain couples TRBV30 to TRBJ1-5; TRBD1 matches 10 bases. V lost 2 bases to trimming and J lost 7 bases; unmatched junction nucleotides: 5. This CDR3 spans 14 amino acids. Looked up from germline, CDR1 is GTSNPN and CDR2 is SVGIG (reference sequence).

This chain joins TRBV29-1 and TRBJ2-7, with D possibly matching TRBD2 (6 bases). V lost 4 bases to trimming and J lost 2 bases, with 12 bases between them. Germline CDR1 is SQVTM and CDR2 is ANQGSEA. There are 13 residues in the CDR3. CDR3 sequence reads: CSVVKTGAYEQYF. CDR3 in DNA: TGCAGCGTTGTCAAAACGGGAGCCTACGAGCAGTACTTC.

J is TRBJ2-2 and V is TRBV5-6, with D tentatively TRBD1 (5 bases). The CDR3 extends over 17 amino acids. Trimming took off 0 bases at V and 0 bases at J, with 12 bases between the two ends. CDR1 and CDR2 from the germline V gene are SGHDT and YYEEEE. The CDR3 DNA reads TGTGCCAGCAGCTTGGGGCGCTCCAGGGCGAACACCGGGGAGCTGTTTTTT. This codes for CASSLGRSRANTGELFF.

The chain recombines TRBV19 with TRBJ1-3; no firm D call. V was clipped by 0 bases and J by 0 bases, with 3 bases between them. The length of the CDR3 is 14 residues. Germline V gene data show CDR1 as LNHDA and CDR2 as SQIVND (reference sequence). The CDR3: CASSIDSSGNTIYF. The DNA for the CDR3 is TGTGCCAGTAGTATAGACAGCTCTGGAAACACCATATATTTT.

This chain uses TRBV2 with TRBJ2-5; 9 nucleotides align to TRBD1. This CDR3 region has 13 residues. The germline gives CDR1 SNHLY, CDR2 FYNNEI. After removal of 4 bases from V and 5 bases from J, the junction contained 2 bases not matched to a gene. CDR3 bases: TGTGCCAGCAGTGGCACAGGGGGCGAGACCCAGTACTTC. It translates to CASSGTGGETQYF.

This clone appeared a few times. V is TRBV6-5 and J is TRBJ1-2; maybe TRBD1 (5 bases). The germline CDR1 and CDR2 sequences are MNHEY and SVGAGI. There are 13 residues in the CDR3. V lost 3 bases to trimming and J lost 6 bases, with 11 bases between them. The DNA of the CDR3 is TGTGCCAGCAGTTATTATTCAGGGAATGGCTACACCTTC. Its protein is CASSYYSGNGYTF.

The chain recombines TRBV28 with TRBJ2-2, with D hard to call. Germline loops: CDR1 MDHEN, CDR2 SYDVKM. V lost 0 bases and J lost 6, with 5 bases in between. CDR3 length: 13 residues. CDR3 DNA sequence: TGTGCCAGCAGTTTATGGGGCCCCGGGGAGCTGTTTTTT. Translating gives CASSLWGPGELFF. The variable domain in full, with the rest retrieved from reference TRBV28 and TRBJ2-2, is DVKVTQSSRYLVKRTGEKVFLECVQDMDHENMFWYRQDPGLGLRLIYFSYDVKMKEKGDIPEGYSVSREKKERFSLILESASTNQTSMYLCASSLWGPGELFFGEGSRLTVL.

This chain links TRBV5-4 with TRBJ2-1; D is perhaps TRBD2 (6 bases). Looked up from germline, CDR1 is SGHNT and CDR2 is YYREEE (reference sequence). CDR3 length: 20 amino acids. Trimming stripped 0 bases from V and 8 bases from J, with 30 bases between. CDR3 nucleotide sequence: TGTGCCAGCAGCTTGGCCGAGCCAGCAGTAGTCCGTCTAGCGCGGGATGAGCAGTTCTTC. It translates to CASSLAEPAVVRLARDEQFF.

The rearrangement joins TRBV7-9 to TRBJ2-2; D unclear. Germline V gene lookup returns CDR1 SEHNR and CDR2 FQNEAQ (reference sequence). This CDR3 contains 14 residues. The V gene lost 6 bases and the J gene lost 3 bases, with 11 bases spanning the gap. CDR3 nucleotide sequence: TGTGCCAGCAGTCTTGATGGGCACACCGGGGAGCTGTTTTTT. Protein product: CASSLDGHTGELFF.

The chain is built from TRBV28 and TRBJ2-7; TRBD1 is a possible D gene (6 bases). The V gene's germline CDR1 is MDHEN and CDR2 SYDVKM. The CDR3 has 16 residues. The V end was cut by 4 bases, the J end by 3 bases, with 19 bases between. The chain's CDR3 is CASSWGPGQEYYEQYF. The CDR3 DNA is TGTGCCAGCAGTTGGGGTCCGGGACAAGAATACTACGAGCAGTACTTC.

J is TRBJ2-2 and V is TRBV28; 7 bases map to TRBD1. Germline CDR1 and CDR2: MDHEN and SYDVKM. The CDR3 loop spans 14 amino acids. J was trimmed by 7 bases and V by 1 base; bases with no gene match: 3. CDR3: CASSLSAGGGELFF. The CDR3 DNA reads TGTGCCAGCAGTTTATCGGCAGGGGGCGGGGAGCTGTTTTTT.

Comment on this clone: A junction end diverges from the germline sequence, so it may reflect a read error. J is TRBJ1-1 and V is TRBV29-1; maybe TRBD1 (5 bases). The CDR3 runs 13 residues. CDR1 is SQVTM and CDR2 is ANQGSEA in the germline V gene. The CDR3, as DNA: TGCAGCGTTGCAACCGGCCCAAAAACCCCCTCAGGGTTT. Translating gives CSVATGPKTPSGF.

The chain has TRBV19 and TRBJ1-5, with TRBD1 as a possible D gene (5 bases). Trimming took 3 bases from V and 5 from J, leaving 14 bases between them. In germline, CDR1 is LNHDA, CDR2 SQIVND (reference sequence). The CDR3 contains 15 residues. CDR3 sequence reads: CASSIRGDGYQPQHF. The CDR3 nucleotides are TGTGCCAGTAGTATCCGGGGGGATGGTTATCAGCCCCAGCATTTT.

The chain couples TRBV7-9 to TRBJ1-2, with TRBD1 identical over 9 bases. The length of the CDR3 is 15 residues. V gave up 5 bases and J gave up 3 bases; unmatched junction bases: 7. Germline values: CDR1 SEHNR, CDR2 FQNEAQ (reference sequence). The CDR3 DNA follows: TGTGCCAGCAGCCTACGGGACAGGGTTGACTATGGCTACACCTTC. It yields the protein CASSLRDRVDYGYTF.

The chain has TRBV13 and TRBJ1-5; possibly TRBD1 for D (6 bases). From germline, CDR1 is PRHDT and CDR2 FYEKMQ (reference sequence). The CDR3 loop spans 13 amino acids. Trimming removed 6 bases from V and 5 bases from J, with 11 bases in between. The CDR3 reads CASRRGFDQPQHF. The CDR3 DNA is TGTGCCAGCAGAAGGGGGTTTGATCAGCCCCAGCATTTT.

The chain links TRBV28 to TRBJ1-1; D remains ambiguous. The V gene lost 7 bases and the J gene lost 0 bases, with 18 bases spanning the gap. The CDR3 totals 16 residues. In germline, CDR1 is MDHEN, CDR2 SYDVKM. The DNA for the CDR3 is TGTGCCAGCAATAATCTACCCTCAACAGTGAACACTGAAGCTTTCTTT. This gives the protein CASNNLPSTVNTEAFF.

The chain couples TRBV2 to TRBJ2-1, with 9 nucleotides matching TRBD2. Germline CDR1 SNHLY, CDR2 FYNNEI. V gave up 3 bases and J gave up 7 bases; unmatched junction bases: 7. CDR3 size: 15 residues. The CDR3 spells CASSDLGLAINEQFF. CDR3 DNA sequence: TGTGCCAGCAGTGATCTTGGACTAGCGATAAATGAGCAGTTCTTC.

The V and J genes are TRBV29-1 and TRBJ1-1, with D uncertain. The CDR3 runs to 12 residues. V shed 4 bases and J shed 0 bases, with 6 bases lying between them. The germline V gene has CDR1 SQVTM and CDR2 ANQGSEA. The CDR3 region has the DNA TGCAGCGTTGGGGCGCTGAACACTGAAGCTTTCTTT. It yields the protein CSVGALNTEAFF.

The chain has TRBV13 and TRBJ2-3; 9 bases align to TRBD2. Germline assignment: CDR1 PRHDT and CDR2 FYEKMQ (reference sequence). The CDR3 length is 14 residues. V was clipped by 1 base and J by 6 bases; unmatched bases: 2. CDR3 amino acids: CASSLASGMDTQYF. CDR3 nucleotide sequence: TGTGCCAGCAGCTTAGCTAGCGGGATGGATACGCAGTATTTT.

This clone was detected only once. This chain connects TRBV10-2 to TRBJ1-1; D gene uncertain. Trimming cost V 5 bases and J 0 bases, with 10 bases left between them. From germline, CDR1 is WSHSY and CDR2 SAAADI. The CDR3 is 14 residues long. The CDR3 sequence: CASSWTEMNTEAFF. The CDR3 DNA sequence: TGCGCCAGCAGTTGGACTGAGATGAACACTGAAGCTTTCTTT.

The chain has TRBV5-1 and TRBJ1-2; D gene uncertain. Germline V gene data show CDR1 as SGHRS and CDR2 as YFSETQ. CDR3 length: 13 amino acids. Between the trimmed V and J ends, which lost 0 bases and 5 bases, there was a span of 8 bases. Here the CDR3 DNA reads TGCGCCAGCAGCTTGGCTCTAAATTATGGCTACACCTTC. This codes for CASSLALNYGYTF.